This T cell receptor beta chain stems from a study of blood T cell repertoires in COVID-19. The method was immunoSEQ multiplex PCR; TCRdb's version includes in-frame clones alone and lacks a portion of them. The sample lists about 210,000 clones, about four fifths occurring once. CDR1 is ENHRY and CDR2 is SYGVKD in the germline V gene. V lost 6 bases to trimming and J lost 9 bases; unmatched junction nucleotides: 8. The length of the CDR3 is 14 residues. The source is a woman between 50 and 59 years old with active or convalescent COVID-19. The V gene is TRBV10-3, the J gene TRBJ1-6, with 7 nucleotides matching TRBD1. Sequenced sample: peripheral blood. As DNA, the CDR3 is TGTGCCATCAGGCAACAGGGGTTTATTTCACCCCTCCACTTT. Its translation is CAIRQQGFISPLHF.